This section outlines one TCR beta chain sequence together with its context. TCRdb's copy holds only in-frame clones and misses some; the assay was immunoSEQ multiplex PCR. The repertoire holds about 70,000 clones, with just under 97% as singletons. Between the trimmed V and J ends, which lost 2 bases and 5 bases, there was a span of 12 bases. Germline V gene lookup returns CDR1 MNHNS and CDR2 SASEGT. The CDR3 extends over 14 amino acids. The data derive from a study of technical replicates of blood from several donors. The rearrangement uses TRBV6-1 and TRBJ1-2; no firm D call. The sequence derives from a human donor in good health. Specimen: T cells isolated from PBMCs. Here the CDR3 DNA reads TGTGCCAGCAGTGAATTCGCATACAAGTATGGCTACACCTTC. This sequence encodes CASSEFAYKYGYTF.